This T cell receptor (beta chain) derives from a study of Ad26.COV2.S vaccination and SARS-CoV-2 variants (dated by TCRdb to the early 2020s). Context from the whole study: Donors in the vaccine arm were drawn from COV1001, a phase I-IIa trial of Ad26.COV2.S in healthy adults that was multicentre, randomized, double-blind and placebo-controlled. Participants in the trial were split at random into five groups of five each, receiving low-dose or high-dose Ad26.COV2.S once or twice, or else placebo on both occasions. A total of some 30 samples were included in the TCR-sequenced set, comprising about 20 Ad26.COV2.S vaccine recipients, 5 placebo recipients and 8 SARS-CoV-2 convalescent individuals. Investigators remained blinded to trial group allocation during experiments and outcome assessment. The specificity and breadth of SARS-CoV-2-reactive T cell receptors after Ad26.COV2.S vaccination were assessed by TCRbeta repertoire sequencing. Dosing of Ad26.COV2.S was intramuscular, at either 5x10^10 or 1x10^11 viral particles, delivered as one shot or as two shots spaced 56 days apart. On the study overall, not on this receptor specifically: Higher spike-specific TCR breadth was observed in Ad26.COV2.S recipients than in placebo recipients (P = 0.0014). The study lacked the statistical power to compare responses across vaccine doses or regimens. Comparable non-spike TCR breadth was observed between vaccine and placebo recipients, consistent with only spike being contained in the vaccine. It was noted by the authors that total T cell responses may have been underestimated by the TCR breadth and depth analyses. After vaccination, substantial breadth of spike-specific CD8+ and CD4+ T cell responses was reported.

This clone was seen a single time. The target of this receptor is not known. Per-base qualities were not stored, and no clone one base away is much larger. Trimming at the junction amounts to 0 bases on V and 0 bases on J, and the germline ends lie 15 bases apart. The CDR3, cysteine through phenylalanine, is 17 amino acids long. The entry retains the CDR3 DNA only, 51 bases that are in frame from base 1. CDR1 and CDR2 were assigned from the germline V gene as SGHTA and FQGTGA. This sample's treatment or condition label indicates: around 19 received Ad26.COV2.S at low or high dose, single or two shots; about 5 received placebo; per-sample allocation not given. For vaccine and placebo recipients, repertoires were sequenced using samples collected on day 63 after the first injection. Cohort 1b enrolled some 25 adults aged 18-55 years at a single site in Boston, USA, between 29 July and 7 August 2020. Ad26.COV2.S was a replication-incompetent adenovirus type 26 vector that expressed a prefusion-stabilized SARS-CoV-2 spike protein derived from the original Wuhan strain.

TCRbeta CDR3 regions were sequenced with the immunoSEQ Assay. After extraction, genomic DNA underwent amplification by bias-controlled multiplex PCR, followed by high-throughput sequencing. The study's processing was this. Collapsing and filtering of sequences were performed to quantify the absolute abundance of each unique TCRbeta CDR3 region. T cell fraction was estimated by normalizing TCRbeta template counts to usable DNA, with usable DNA measured through amplification of reference genes found in all nucleated cells. Repertoire TCRs were annotated as SARS-CoV-2-specific by exact matching of V gene, CDR3 amino acid sequence and J gene to a known reactive TCR set. The reference SARS-CoV-2 TCR set was obtained from MIRA and was filtered for enrichment in COVID-19-positive ImmuneCODE repertoires, whereby public or cross-reactive TCRs were removed. Using the MIRA antigens, annotated TCRs were further analysed by specific ORF or by position within an ORF. Depth was the summed frequency of annotated unique rearrangements, while breadth was defined as annotated unique rearrangements over total unique productive rearrangements. Two-sided Wilcoxon rank-sum tests were applied when comparing TCR breadth between groups. What TCRdb holds here is the immuneACCESS table cut down to in-frame rearrangements. Part of the clones is not present; checked against another copy, under half of the missing clones reflect an unresolved V gene, and the others are unexplained. V, J and clone size are taken as reported in that table, and D and trimming were inferred from the DNA itself. For this sample there are fewer than 500,000 clones; more than 80% appear just once. The ten largest clones represent 12% of the sample.

The sequenced sample was peripheral blood, obtained in a trial of Ad26.COV2.S vaccine versus placebo. This TCR came from a person aged 18-60 years who received the Ad26.COV2.S COVID-19 vaccine or a placebo. The sequence links TRBV7-3 to TRBJ2-7, with a tentative D gene TRBD1 over 5 matching bases. CDR3 region: CASSLTGLGGSSYEQYF. The nucleotide sequence reads as follows: TGTGCCAGCAGCTTAACGGGGCTTGGCGGAAGCTCCTACGAGCAGTACTTC.